This record covers a single TCR beta chain. Ten or more counts support this clonotype. It has no known antigen specificity. Base-call qualities are not available, and no considerably larger clone is one nucleotide away. Data came from an Illumina HiSeq 1500. Clones were called with MiXCR by TCRdb after fastp trimmed the public reads at Q25, and only in-frame beta chains were retained. Rows with one shared CDR3 protein collapse into an entry with the most common genes and DNA. The sample contains more than 650,000 distinct CDR3 sequences, about 40% of them found a single time. The ten largest clones represent 2.5% to 3.5% of the sample. This entry is derived from a study of T cell repertoires in cytomegalovirus infection (dated by TCRdb to about 2019). At the level of the whole study: Because public TCR beta signatures pointed to carriage of CMV infection together with the matching HLA type, the HLA type of each donor mattered for the analysis. Broad study findings and their caveats: The ex vivo response was dominated by HLA-C-restricted CMV-specific TCR beta clonotypes, which also provided the single most frequent clonotype in two of eight donors. Carriers of CMV infection plus the relevant HLA type were discriminated by the cumulative frequency of public TCR beta family members in the study cohort and in an independent roughly 400-donor cohort.

CDR1 MNHNS and CDR2 SASEGT were looked up in the germline V gene. Trimmed from V: 0 bases; trimmed from J: 6 bases; junction bases lacking a gene match: 5. Measured from the cysteine to the phenylalanine, the CDR3 is 14 residues long. The only DNA kept is the CDR3, 42 bases in frame from the first base. The sequenced sample was PBMCs. This clonotype originated in a human donor in good health (CMV status not recorded). Some clones in this sample may be carry-over from other donors' samples. The rearrangement combines TRBV6-1 with TRBJ2-7; TRBD2 fits 7 bases in the junction. At the DNA level, the sequence is TGTGCCAGCAGTGAAGCTCCCCGCGGGGGCGAGCAGTACTTC. Its product reads: CASSEAPRGGEQYF.